What follows are 15 T cell receptor beta chains derived from one specimen sequenced in a study of early T cells in non-severe SARS-CoV-2 infection. One entry per CDR3 protein results from TCRdb running MiXCR on the 5' RACE reads. Altogether approximately 100,000 distinct CDR3 sequences are present, around 10% being singletons, with the ten largest covering around 5%. Sequencing input: whole blood. These receptors were taken from an adult who was a healthcare worker with PCR-confirmed SARS-CoV-2 infection or an uninfected control (not recorded which).

V gene TRBV5-1 combines with J gene TRBJ2-7; 10 bases are a match to TRBD2. Germline CDR1 and CDR2: SGHRS and YFSETQ. J gave up 1 base and V 5 bases, and 12 bases lay outside the gene matches. CDR3 size: 17 residues. CDR3 bases: TGCGCCAGCAGGAAAGGGGGGCTAGCGGGAGCTTCCTACGAGCAGTACTTC. It specifies CASRKGGLAGASYEQYF.

This clonotype was counted a few times. The gene calls are TRBV12-3 or TRBV12-4 and TRBJ1-1; weak D call: TRBD1 (5 bases). V shed 5 bases and J shed 4 bases, with 8 bases lying between them. The CDR3 contains 12 residues. The CDR3 DNA sequence: TGTGCCAGCAGTCCAGGGTTCACTGAAGCTTTCTTT. Protein: CASSPGFTEAFF.

This clonotype was observed at least ten times. The chain couples TRBV7-9 to TRBJ2-1; 9 bases are shared with TRBD2. This CDR3 comprises 15 residues. Per germline, CDR1 SEHNR and CDR2 FQNEAQ (reference sequence). Losses at the gene ends were 4 bases for V and 4 bases for J; bases not matched to a gene: 5. The CDR3 sequence is CASSSLAGTYNEQFF. In DNA form, the CDR3 reads TGTGCCAGCAGCTCTCTAGCGGGGACTTACAATGAGCAGTTCTTC.

The J gene is TRBJ1-6, the V gene TRBV20-1; 7 bases fit TRBD1. The germline CDR1 and CDR2 sequences are DFQATT and SNEGSKA (reference sequence). V was pared by 6 bases and J by 6 bases, with 5 bases of the junction left unmatched. This CDR3 contains 13 residues. For the CDR3, the DNA is TGCAGTGCCCTGACAGGGCCTAATTCACCCCTCCACTTT. Its translation: CSALTGPNSPLHF.

V gene TRBV5-1 combines with J gene TRBJ2-7, with a weak D call TRBD2 (6 bases). The V and J ends lost 5 bases and 3 bases respectively, with 12 bases between them. Germline-derived CDR1 and CDR2 are SGHRS and YFSETQ. The CDR3 loop spans 13 amino acids. CDR3 nucleotide sequence: TGCGCCAGCAGTAGTAGGGACTTCTACGAGCAGTACTTC. Encoded protein: CASSSRDFYEQYF.

This clonotype came up a few times. This chain joins TRBV5-1 and TRBJ1-4; weak D call: TRBD1 (6 bases). Germline V gene data show CDR1 as SGHRS and CDR2 as YFSETQ. V was clipped by 4 bases and J by 3 bases, with 22 bases between them. The CDR3 length is 18 residues. CDR3 in DNA: TGCGCCAGCAGCCCTGGACACAGGGATCTCCGCTCTAATGAAAAACTGTTTTTT. It yields the protein CASSPGHRDLRSNEKLFF.

The gene calls are TRBV6-1 and TRBJ1-1, with 9 bases lining up with TRBD1. V lost 1 base and J lost 5; bases outside the gene matches: 2. CDR3 size: 14 residues. CDR1 is MNHNS and CDR2 is SASEGT in the germline V gene. The CDR3: CASSEDRGLTEAFF. The CDR3 DNA reads TGTGCCAGCAGTGAAGACAGGGGGCTTACTGAAGCTTTCTTT.

This clonotype was counted at least ten times. V is TRBV11-2 and J is TRBJ2-4; tentative D call: TRBD1 (5 bases). Trimming cost V 6 bases and J 2 bases, with 11 bases left between them. There are 14 residues in the CDR3. CDR1 is SGHAT and CDR2 is FQNNGV in the germline V gene. The CDR3 nucleotides read TGTGCCAGCAGTCTCAGGGATCCCAAAAACATTCAGTACTTC. Its protein product is CASSLRDPKNIQYF.

Ten or more counts support this clonotype. This chain connects TRBV6-6 to TRBJ1-3; D is uncertain. The CDR3 runs 17 residues. Germline loops: CDR1 MNHNY, CDR2 SVGAGI (reference sequence). V was pared by 2 bases and J by 2 bases, with 16 bases between. The CDR3 region has the DNA TGTGCCAGCAGTTACCTCCCGGACCCTTCTACTGGAAACACCATATATTTT. Translation: CASSYLPDPSTGNTIYF.

This clonotype was counted once. A much larger clone lies one base from this, so it may be a read error. Since no conserved phenylalanine or tryptophan closes the CDR3, a read error is the likely cause. The chain couples TRBV2 to TRBJ2-7; D gene ambiguous. V was pared by 8 bases and J by 3 bases, with 17 bases between. This CDR3 spans 14 amino acids. Germline-derived CDR1 and CDR2 are SNHLY and FYNNEI. The CDR3 sequence is CASGRYQANYEQYS. The CDR3 DNA sequence: TGTGCCAGCGGAAGGTACCAGGCTAACTACGAGCAGTACTCC.

This clonotype showed up just a few times. The V call is TRBV20-1, the J call TRBJ1-1, with 7 positions matching TRBD1. The CDR3 totals 13 residues. J was trimmed by 1 base and V by 6 bases; bases with no gene match: 5. Germline CDR1 is DFQATT and CDR2 is SNEGSKA (reference sequence). In DNA, the CDR3 is TGCAGTGCCGTGGACAGGACGAACACTGAAGCTTTCTTT. Amino acid sequence: CSAVDRTNTEAFF.

The sample holds many counts of this clonotype. The chain carries TRBV12-3 or TRBV12-4 and TRBJ1-6; the D gene is possibly TRBD1 (5 bases). V was shortened by 2 bases and J by 10 bases, with 9 bases between the two germline ends. There are 13 residues in the CDR3. CDR3: CASSLQGRSPLHF. DNA of the CDR3: TGTGCCAGCAGTTTACAGGGAAGGTCACCCCTCCACTTT.

This clonotype was detected a few times. The V and J genes are TRBV11-2 and TRBJ2-5; 7 bases match TRBD1. The CDR3 covers 17 residues. V lost 2 bases to trimming and J lost 2 bases; unmatched junction nucleotides: 11. The germline V gene has CDR1 SGHAT and CDR2 FQNNGV. The CDR3, as DNA: TGTGCCAGCAGCTTAAACTTGGTCGGGACAGTACAAGAGACCCAGTACTTC. It encodes CASSLNLVGTVQETQYF.

This sequence joins TRBV7-9 and TRBJ1-4; the match to TRBD1 covers 7 bases. The CDR3 runs 15 residues. In germline, CDR1 is SEHNR, CDR2 FQNEAQ (reference sequence). Trimming cost V 4 bases and J 8 bases; bases outside gene matches: 10. The CDR3 sequence is CASSSYRGSREKLFF. The CDR3 DNA reads TGTGCCAGCAGCTCCTACAGGGGATCTCGGGAAAAACTGTTTTTT. Complete variable domain (other parts from reference TRBV7-9 and TRBJ1-4): DTGVSQNPRHKITKRGQNVTFRCDPISEHNRLYWYRQTLGQGPEFLTYFQNEAQLEKSRLLSDRFSAERPKGSFSTLEIQRTEQGDSAMYLCASSSYRGSREKLFFGSGTQLSVL.

This clonotype has ten or more counts. The V and J genes are TRBV5-1 and TRBJ1-5; no reliable D call. Trimming pared 0 bases from V and 0 bases from J, leaving 10 bases between. Germline CDR1 reads SGHRS; CDR2 reads YFSETQ. The CDR3 runs 16 residues. The CDR3 DNA sequence: TGCGCCAGCAGCTTGGAGGCAGGCTATAGCAATCAGCCCCAGCATTTT. Translation gives CASSLEAGYSNQPQHF.